Reported below is one TCR beta chain. Its antigen is unknown. Per-base quality was not reported, and no clone a single base away is much larger than it. The data were taken from a study of T cell changes during pregnancy in multiple sclerosis (dated 2019 in TCRdb). For the wider study: The study looked at changes in the T cell repertoire across pregnancy in women with multiple sclerosis.

Libraries were constructed by the immunoSEQ multiplex PCR assay. This immuneACCESS table, as held by TCRdb, lists in-frame sequences with V and J called but not all clones. Of the missing ones, under half trace to an unresolved V gene in checked studies; the others have no known cause. A total of 70,000 to 80,000 clones appear in this sample, roughly 93% of them only once. Approximately 0.99% of the sample comes from the top ten. The TCR was taken from a female donor with multiple sclerosis, enrolled in a pregnancy study. The source material was peripheral blood, sampled in the first trimester of pregnancy.

The DNA sequence reads TGTGCCAGCTCACCATCAGGGAAGGACACTGAAGCTTTCTTT. This is translated as CASSPSGKDTEAFF. The chain was built from TRBV18 and TRBJ1-1; the D region possibly corresponds to TRBD1 (5 bases align). Trimming takes 2 bases from V and 3 bases from J, and the germline ends sit 10 bases apart. CDR1 is given as KGHSH and CDR2 as LQKENI, both from the germline V gene. The CDR3 holds 14 amino acids from the cysteine to the phenylalanine. The DNA shown is the 42-base CDR3, in frame from base 1.